One and the same sample provided the 29 T cell receptor beta chains below, sequenced in a study of cytomegalovirus exposure and HLA in healthy donors. PCR amplification relied on 60 Vbeta primers (plus 13 Jbeta primers). Profiling relied on immunoSEQ multiplex PCR, and the TCRdb table lists in-frame clones only, not all of them. This sample yields around 120,000 clones, of which roughly 82% are seen a single time; roughly 1.2% belongs to the top ten. The material sequenced was PBMCs. These receptors came from a boy younger than 18 in good health and CMV-seronegative.

The chain combines TRBV19 with TRBJ1-5; D unresolved. Germline assignment: CDR1 LNHDA and CDR2 SQIVND (reference sequence). V lost 4 bases to trimming and J lost 6 bases, with 10 bases between them. CDR3 length equals 13 residues. CDR3 DNA: TGTGCCAGTAGTAAGTCAGATCTTCAGCCCCAGCATTTT. This codes for CASSKSDLQPQHF.

Only one count was recorded for this clone. The genes are TRBV6-5 and TRBJ2-2; possible D gene TRBD2, 6 bases. Trimming shortened V by 2 bases and J by 4 bases, and 11 bases separated the two germline ends. Germline V lookup: CDR1 MNHEY, CDR2 SVGAGI. CDR3 size: 15 residues. The CDR3 protein is CASSYVGSGTGELFF. CDR3 nucleotides: TGTGCCAGCAGTTACGTCGGGAGTGGCACCGGGGAGCTGTTTTTT.

The chain combines TRBV19 with TRBJ1-1; D is perhaps TRBD1 (5 bases). From germline, CDR1 is LNHDA and CDR2 SQIVND (reference sequence). The CDR3 loop spans 14 amino acids. V was pared by 6 bases and J by 5 bases, with 16 bases between. The CDR3 DNA reads as TGTGCCAGTAGGATCCAGGGAGGAGGGACTGAAGCTTTCTTT. This sequence encodes CASRIQGGGTEAFF.

Note on this clone: This sample includes further DNA sequences coding for the same CDR3. The J gene is TRBJ1-5, the V gene TRBV6-5, with 7 bases lining up with TRBD1. CDR1 and CDR2 from the germline V gene are MNHEY and SVGAGI. J was trimmed by 6 bases and V by 3 bases; bases with no gene match: 5. This CDR3 comprises 14 residues. The CDR3 spells CASSYGQGVQPQHF. The CDR3, as DNA: TGTGCCAGCAGTTATGGGCAGGGGGTTCAGCCCCAGCATTTT.

This rearrangement joins TRBV18 to TRBJ1-4; no clear D gene. V lost 2 bases to trimming and J lost 3 bases, with 10 bases between them. Germline V gives CDR1 KGHSH, CDR2 LQKENI. The CDR3 length is 15 residues. The CDR3 sequence is CASSPSTVSNEKLFF. The CDR3 DNA reads as TGTGCCAGCTCACCATCTACAGTGTCTAATGAAAAACTGTTTTTT.

The rearrangement joins TRBV5-1 to TRBJ1-1; 9 bases align to TRBD1. CDR3 length: 13 amino acids. CDR1 SGHRS and CDR2 YFSETQ come from the germline V gene. V was clipped by 2 bases and J by 5 bases; unmatched bases: 1. The CDR3 is CASSFGQGTEAFF. CDR3 coding DNA: TGCGCCAGCAGCTTTGGACAGGGGACTGAAGCTTTCTTT. The full variable domain, in which reference TRBV5-1 and TRBJ1-1 provide the parts outside the CDR3, is KAGVTQTPRYLIKTRGQQVTLSCSPISGHRSVSWYQQTPGQGLQFLFEYFSETQRNKGNFPGRFSGRQFSNSRSEMNVSTLELGDSALYLCASSFGQGTEAFFGQGTRLTVV.

The V call is TRBV6-1, the J call TRBJ1-1, with 7 bases identical to TRBD1. Unmatched junction bases numbered 9, after V lost 3 bases and J lost 5 bases. CDR1 is MNHNS and CDR2 is SASEGT in the germline V gene. The CDR3 length is 15 residues. As DNA, the CDR3 is TGTGCCAGCAGTGATGCCCCCAGGGGGTGGACTGAAGCTTTCTTT. It is translated as CASSDAPRGWTEAFF.

This chain connects TRBV5-1 to TRBJ2-1; 12 positions agree with TRBD2. Germline values: CDR1 SGHRS, CDR2 YFSETQ. V shed 3 bases and J 0 bases; nucleotides not matched to a gene: 7. This CDR3 region has 18 residues. The CDR3 protein is CASSSGGLAGSSYNEQFF. The CDR3, as DNA: TGCGCCAGCAGCTCCGGAGGACTAGCGGGAAGCTCCTACAATGAGCAGTTCTTC.

The V and J genes are TRBV29-1 and TRBJ2-2, with TRBD2 matching 8 bases. V lost 5 bases and J lost 5; bases outside the gene matches: 7. The CDR3 length is 14 residues. The germline CDR1 and CDR2 sequences are SQVTM and ANQGSEA. The CDR3 here is CSVIEAGDTGELFF. In DNA, the CDR3 is TGCAGCGTTATTGAAGCGGGAGATACCGGGGAGCTGTTTTTT.

V is TRBV9 and J is TRBJ2-1, with a tentative D call TRBD2 (6 bases). CDR1 and CDR2 (germline): SGDLS, YYNGEE. V was pared by 3 bases and J by 8 bases, with 24 bases between. CDR3 size: 17 residues. CDR3 nucleotides: TGTGCCAGCAGCGCTCCTTCGGGACTCTTGGTTAAAGATGAGCAGTTCTTC. This sequence encodes CASSAPSGLLVKDEQFF.

This clone was detected a few times. The rearrangement joins TRBV2 to TRBJ1-5; TRBD1 matches 8 bases. There are 15 residues in the CDR3. Trimming at V came to 6 bases and at J to 1 base, leaving 5 bases not matched to a gene. Germline loops: CDR1 SNHLY, CDR2 FYNNEI. CDR3: CASRGGDRSNQPQHF. For the CDR3, the DNA is TGTGCCAGCAGGGGGGGGGACAGGAGCAATCAGCCCCAGCATTTT.

This clone showed up just a few times. The rearrangement joins TRBV7-8 to TRBJ2-1; 14 nucleotides line up with TRBD2. Germline V gene data show CDR1 as SGHVS and CDR2 as FQNEAQ. The V segment lost 5 bases and the J segment 10 bases; nucleotides outside the gene matches: 16. The CDR3 is 18 residues long. DNA for the CDR3: TGTGCCAGCAGCCCACGGACCGGGACTAGCGGGAGTATGCGGGAGCAGTTCTTC. Amino acid sequence: CASSPRTGTSGSMREQFF.

The genes are TRBV30 and TRBJ2-1; D might be TRBD1 (5 bases). The CDR3 contains 13 residues. The V end lost 4 bases, the J end lost 4 bases, and 11 bases lay between the germline ends. CDR1 is GTSNPN and CDR2 is SVGIG in the germline V gene (reference sequence). The CDR3 coding sequence is TGTGCCTGGACAGGGTTTCATTACAATGAGCAGTTCTTC. This translates into CAWTGFHYNEQFF. Full variable domain (remainder filled in from reference TRBV30 and TRBJ2-1): SQTIHQWPATLVQPVGSPLSLECTVEGTSNPNLYWYRQAAGRGLQLLFYSVGIGQISSEVPQNLSASRPQDRQFILSSKKLLLSDSGFYLCAWTGFHYNEQFFGPGTRLTVL.

The chain uses TRBV9 and TRBJ2-3, with D maybe TRBD2 (6 bases). The CDR3 is 15 amino acids. Germline V CDR1 and CDR2: SGDLS, YYNGEE. V gave up 0 bases and J gave up 3 bases, with 11 bases separating them. This chain's CDR3 is CASSVGGAPTDTQYF. In DNA, the CDR3 is TGTGCCAGCAGCGTAGGCGGGGCTCCTACAGATACGCAGTATTTT.

This clone is a singleton in its sample. J is TRBJ2-3 and V is TRBV7-3; a weak D match, TRBD2 (7 bases). Per germline, CDR1 SGHTA and CDR2 FQGTGA. V was trimmed by 1 base and J by 2 bases, leaving 13 bases between them. The length of the CDR3 is 16 residues. The CDR3 region is CASSLRLGGATDTQYF. The CDR3 DNA reads TGTGCCAGCAGCTTAAGGCTAGGGGGGGCCACAGATACGCAGTATTTT.

The chain employs TRBV4-1 and TRBJ2-1, with D maybe TRBD2 (6 bases). V was pared by 1 base and J by 0 bases, with 7 bases between. Germline V gene data show CDR1 as MGHRA and CDR2 as YSYEKL. The CDR3 loop spans 15 amino acids. CDR3 in DNA: TGCGCCAGCAGCCAAGCCGGGAGCTCCTACAATGAGCAGTTCTTC. Amino acid sequence: CASSQAGSSYNEQFF.

CDR3 region: CASSPTATGGSYGYTF. Here the CDR3 DNA reads TGTGCCAGCAGCCCTACGGCGACAGGGGGTTCCTATGGCTACACCTTC. The chain couples TRBV7-9 to TRBJ1-2; 9 bases are shared with TRBD1. Germline CDR1 is SEHNR and CDR2 is FQNEAQ (reference sequence). V shed 5 bases and J 4 bases; nucleotides not matched to a gene: 11. This CDR3 region has 16 residues.

This clone was observed a few times. The chain couples TRBV7-2 to TRBJ2-3, with 12 bases identical to TRBD1. Trimming cost V 5 bases and J 9 bases; bases outside gene matches: 12. The germline V gene encodes CDR1 SGHTA and CDR2 FQGNSA. The CDR3 sequence is 16 residues long. The CDR3 loop reads CASSPIPGQGAGTQYF. The CDR3 DNA reads as TGTGCCAGCAGCCCAATTCCGGGACAGGGGGCAGGAACGCAGTATTTT.

This chain links TRBV6-5 with TRBJ2-3, with a weak D call TRBD2 (5 bases). Per the germline V gene, CDR1 is MNHEY and CDR2 is SVGAGI. This CDR3 is built from 14 residues. Trimming took off 4 bases at V and 3 bases at J, with 11 bases between the two ends. Written as DNA, the CDR3 is TGTGCCAGCAGTTTCCGCGGAGGTACAGATACGCAGTATTTT. This encodes CASSFRGGTDTQYF.

The rearrangement links TRBV6-6 to TRBJ1-5, with D possibly matching TRBD1 (5 bases). The CDR3 runs to 15 residues. Trimming took 2 bases from V and 7 from J, leaving 15 bases between them. Looked up from germline, CDR1 is MNHNY and CDR2 is SVGAGI (reference sequence). In DNA form, the CDR3 reads TGTGCCAGCAGTTACGGGGCCCAGGTTGGCCAGCCCCAGCATTTT. Its protein is CASSYGAQVGQPQHF.

The table lists this clone with a count of one. The rearrangement uses TRBV27 and TRBJ2-7; 10 bases map to TRBD2. Germline CDR1 reads MNHEY; CDR2 reads SMNVEV (reference sequence). The V and J ends lost 2 bases and 0 bases, in that order; junction bases with no gene match: 1. This CDR3 comprises 15 residues. The CDR3 loop is CASSLTSGTSYEQYF. The DNA of the CDR3 is TGTGCCAGCAGTTTAACTAGCGGGACCTCCTACGAGCAGTACTTC.

The count of this clone is one. This chain connects TRBV19 to TRBJ2-5; D unclear. The length of the CDR3 is 12 residues. The germline V gene encodes CDR1 LNHDA and CDR2 SQIVND (reference sequence). V lost 4 bases, J lost 3 bases, and 6 bases lay in between. CDR3 in DNA: TGTGCCAGTAGTACCCCGGAAGAGACCCAGTACTTC. Amino acids: CASSTPEETQYF.

The DNA of the CDR3 is TGTGCCAGTAGTCCCCCCGGGACAGATACGCAGTATTTT. The encoded protein is CASSPPGTDTQYF. The chain joins TRBV19 to TRBJ2-3; D is undetermined. Looked up from germline, CDR1 is LNHDA and CDR2 is SQIVND (reference sequence). The ends were cut back, 5 bases at V and 3 bases at J, with 9 bases in the middle. The CDR3 runs to 13 residues.

The V call is TRBV2, the J call TRBJ2-1; D may be TRBD2 (5 bases). The CDR3 is 13 residues long. V was shortened by 6 bases and J by 5 bases, with 11 bases between the two germline ends. Germline V gene lookup returns CDR1 SNHLY and CDR2 FYNNEI. The CDR3 coding sequence is TGTGCCAGCAGGCCGGTAGCGAACAATGAGCAGTTCTTC. Translating it yields CASRPVANNEQFF.

This sequence joins TRBV19 and TRBJ2-1; the match to TRBD1 covers 10 bases. The CDR3 contains 16 residues. Trimming removed 4 bases from V and 8 bases from J; junction bases left unmatched: 11. Looked up from germline, CDR1 is LNHDA and CDR2 is SQIVND (reference sequence). This chain's CDR3 is CASSRTGTGVRDEQFF. CDR3 bases: TGTGCCAGTAGTAGAACCGGGACAGGGGTAAGGGATGAGCAGTTCTTC.

The rearrangement uses TRBV2 and TRBJ2-7; 9 bases fit TRBD2. Unmatched junction bases numbered 14, after V lost 11 bases and J lost 6 bases. Germline-derived CDR1 and CDR2 are SNHLY and FYNNEI. This CDR3 is built from 14 residues. The CDR3: CAGGPGLATSEQYF. Written as DNA, the CDR3 is TGTGCCGGGGGTCCGGGACTAGCAACCTCCGAGCAGTACTTC.

The V and J genes are TRBV5-4 and TRBJ2-1; TRBD1 matches at 7 bases. CDR1 is SGHNT and CDR2 is YYREEE in the germline V gene (reference sequence). The CDR3 is 15 amino acids. Trimming at V came to 3 bases and at J to 2 bases, leaving 5 bases not matched to a gene. Here the CDR3 reads CASSSAGTAYNEQFF. Here the CDR3 DNA reads TGTGCCAGCAGCTCGGCCGGGACAGCCTACAATGAGCAGTTCTTC.

The chain recombines TRBV7-6 with TRBJ2-3; 7 nucleotides align to TRBD2. There are 15 residues in the CDR3. Germline V lookup: CDR1 SGHVS, CDR2 FNYEAQ. The V segment lost 1 base and the J segment 3 bases; nucleotides outside the gene matches: 4. As DNA, the CDR3 is TGTGCCAGCAGCTTAGGAGCGGGATTGACAGATACGCAGTATTTT. Translation: CASSLGAGLTDTQYF.

In its sample, this clone was seen a few times. The chain carries TRBV7-2 and TRBJ2-7; 10 nucleotides align to TRBD1. Trimming removed 0 bases from V and 5 bases from J; junction bases left unmatched: 4. Germline V gives CDR1 SGHTA, CDR2 FQGNSA. This CDR3 comprises 15 residues. The CDR3 spells CASSLAGTGVNEQYF. DNA of the CDR3: TGTGCCAGCAGCTTAGCGGGGACAGGGGTCAACGAGCAGTACTTC.